This T cell receptor (beta chain) was captured by sequencing in a study of persistence of HIV-infected CD4 T cells. Whole-study context: Up to roughly 180 mL blood was drawn at multiple time points; a couple of donors had single-time leukapheresis. Whole-study findings and limits: Degenerate expanded CDR3beta sequences were enriched among CMV- and Gag-responding cells.

An overlapping HIV-1 Gag peptide pool stimulated these cells at 0.95 to 1 ug/peptide/mL. Memory cells lacking CD40L and CD69 with high CD45RO were sorted. CDR3 length equals 14 residues. V lost 7 bases and J lost 9; bases outside the gene matches: 10. Germline-derived CDR1 and CDR2 are SNHLY and FYNNEI. This was the immunoSEQ version 4 assay in survey mode. Sequencing was performed with immunoSEQ multiplex PCR; in TCRdb, only in-frame clones are kept and a portion is missing. This table holds about 40,000 clones, about 84% found once. A remark on this clone: Its antigen is unidentified.

This TCR derives from an adult with HIV. The donor label of this sample is uncertain. The input for sequencing was cultured CD4+ T cells from PBMCs, taken from a patient who received antiretroviral therapy. V is TRBV2 and J is TRBJ2-1, with 9 bases that match TRBD2. In DNA, the CDR3 is TGTGCCAGCATAGGCGGGGGGGGATACGGTGAGCAGTTCTTC. It encodes CASIGGGGYGEQFF.